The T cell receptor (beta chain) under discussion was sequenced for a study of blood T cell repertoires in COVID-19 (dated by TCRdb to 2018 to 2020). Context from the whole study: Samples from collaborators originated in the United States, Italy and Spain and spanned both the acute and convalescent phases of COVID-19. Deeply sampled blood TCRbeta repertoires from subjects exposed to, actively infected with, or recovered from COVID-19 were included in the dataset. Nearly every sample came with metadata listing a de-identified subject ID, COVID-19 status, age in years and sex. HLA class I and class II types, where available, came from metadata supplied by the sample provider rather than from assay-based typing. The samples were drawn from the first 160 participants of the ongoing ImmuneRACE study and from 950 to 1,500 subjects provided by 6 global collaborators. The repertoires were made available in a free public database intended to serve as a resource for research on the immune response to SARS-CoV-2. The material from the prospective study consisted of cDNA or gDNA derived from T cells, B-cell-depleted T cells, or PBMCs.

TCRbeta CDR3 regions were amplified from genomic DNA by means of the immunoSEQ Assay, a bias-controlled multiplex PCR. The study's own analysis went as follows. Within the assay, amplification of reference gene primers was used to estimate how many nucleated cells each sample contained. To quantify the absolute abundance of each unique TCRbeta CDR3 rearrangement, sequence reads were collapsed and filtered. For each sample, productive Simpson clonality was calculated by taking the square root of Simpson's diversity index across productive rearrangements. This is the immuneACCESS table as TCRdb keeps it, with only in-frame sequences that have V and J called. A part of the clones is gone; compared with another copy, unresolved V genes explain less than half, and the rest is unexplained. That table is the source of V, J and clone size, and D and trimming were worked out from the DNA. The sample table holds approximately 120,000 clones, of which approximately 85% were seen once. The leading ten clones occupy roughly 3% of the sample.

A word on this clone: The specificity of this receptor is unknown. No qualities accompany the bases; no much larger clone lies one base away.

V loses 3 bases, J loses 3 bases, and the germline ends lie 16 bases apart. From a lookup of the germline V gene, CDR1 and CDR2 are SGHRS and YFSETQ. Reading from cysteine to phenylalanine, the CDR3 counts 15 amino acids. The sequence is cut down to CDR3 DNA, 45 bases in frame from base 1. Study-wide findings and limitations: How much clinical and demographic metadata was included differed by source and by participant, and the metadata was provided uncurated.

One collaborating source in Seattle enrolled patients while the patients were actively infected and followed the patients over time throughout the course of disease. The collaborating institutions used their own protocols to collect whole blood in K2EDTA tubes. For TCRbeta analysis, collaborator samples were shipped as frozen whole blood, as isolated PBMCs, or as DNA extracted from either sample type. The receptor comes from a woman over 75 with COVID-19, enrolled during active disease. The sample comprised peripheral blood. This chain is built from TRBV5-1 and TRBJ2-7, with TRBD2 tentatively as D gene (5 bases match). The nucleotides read TGCGCCAGCAGCTGGCTTAGCGAAGGGTTCTACGAGCAGTACTTC. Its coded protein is CASSWLSEGFYEQYF.